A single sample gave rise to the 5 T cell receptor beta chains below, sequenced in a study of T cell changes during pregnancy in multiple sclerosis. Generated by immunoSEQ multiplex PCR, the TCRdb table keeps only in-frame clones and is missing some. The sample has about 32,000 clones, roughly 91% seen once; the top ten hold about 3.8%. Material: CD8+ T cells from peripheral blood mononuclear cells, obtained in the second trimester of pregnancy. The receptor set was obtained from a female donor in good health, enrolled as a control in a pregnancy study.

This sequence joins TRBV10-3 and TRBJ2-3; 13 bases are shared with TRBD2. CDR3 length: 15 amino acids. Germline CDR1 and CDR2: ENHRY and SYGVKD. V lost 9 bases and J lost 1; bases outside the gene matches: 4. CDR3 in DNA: TGTGCCATACAAGGGACTAGCGGGGGCACAGATACGCAGTATTTT. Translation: CAIQGTSGGTDTQYF.

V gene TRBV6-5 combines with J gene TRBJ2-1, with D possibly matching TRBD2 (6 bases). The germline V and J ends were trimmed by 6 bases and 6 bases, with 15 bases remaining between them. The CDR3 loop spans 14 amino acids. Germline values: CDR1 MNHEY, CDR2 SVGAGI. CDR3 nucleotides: TGTGCCAGCAGCGGCACCGGGACTCTCAATGAGCAGTTCTTC. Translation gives CASSGTGTLNEQFF.

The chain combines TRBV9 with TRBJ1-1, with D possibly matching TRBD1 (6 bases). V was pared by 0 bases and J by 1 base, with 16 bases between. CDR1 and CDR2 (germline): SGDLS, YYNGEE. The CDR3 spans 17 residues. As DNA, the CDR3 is TGTGCCAGCAGCGTAGTATCCCAGGGGACAAGGAACACTGAAGCTTTCTTT. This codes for CASSVVSQGTRNTEAFF.

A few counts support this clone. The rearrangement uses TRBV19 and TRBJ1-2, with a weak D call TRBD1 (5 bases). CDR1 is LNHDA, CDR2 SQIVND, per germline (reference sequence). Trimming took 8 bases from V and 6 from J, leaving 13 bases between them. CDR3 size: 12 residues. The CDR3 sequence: CASRWAGNGYTF. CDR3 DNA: TGTGCCAGTCGATGGGCAGGGAATGGCTACACCTTC.

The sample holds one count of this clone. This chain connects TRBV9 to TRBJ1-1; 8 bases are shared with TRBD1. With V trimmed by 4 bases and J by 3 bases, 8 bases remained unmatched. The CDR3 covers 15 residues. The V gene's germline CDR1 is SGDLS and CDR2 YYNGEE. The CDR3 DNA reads TGTGCCAGCAGCCACAGGGGGGTTGGGGACACTGAAGCTTTCTTT. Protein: CASSHRGVGDTEAFF.